This TCR beta chain was recovered during a study of TIL therapy for anti-PD-1-resistant metastatic lung cancer (dated by TCRdb to about 2021). As for the study more broadly: Tumors were harvested before any PD-1/PD-L1 blockade; patients then received nivolumab, and those progressing received lymphodepletion, expanded TIL infusion and IL-2. Tumor and peripheral blood T cell receptor beta sequencing was used to track clonotypes across tumor, expanded TIL product and serial blood samples. Among the enrolled patients, the median age was nearly 55 years (range roughly 38-85), and the median tumor PD-L1 proportion score was around 6%. Across the cohort, whole-exome sequencing showed a median non-synonymous tumor mutation burden of 1.5 mutations per megabase. Most of the cohort had lung adenocarcinoma, including a handful of EGFR-mutant tumors and two ALK-rearranged tumors, and half of the patients were either current or former smokers.

What the research found in general, with its limitations: The baseline peripheral repertoire was partially replaced by infused TIL clonotypes, which then decayed over months, and persistence showed no apparent association with response. Generalizability was limited because the cohort was highly selected, with more treatment-naive, never-smoker and oncogene-addicted patients included than is typical. The study protocol defined all tumor marker inferences as exploratory.

The intended sense of this specimen's time point label: pre-treatment sample, taken before nivolumab and TIL therapy. A phase I trial run at two centers enrolled adults with stage 4 NSCLC between October 2017 and 2020. Samples were obtained from a single-arm, open-label phase I trial in which tumor-infiltrating lymphocyte therapy with nivolumab was evaluated in advanced non-small cell lung cancer. Mononuclear cells from blood collected in EDTA tubes were isolated on a Ficoll gradient and snap-frozen as pellets, and DNA was then extracted using a Qiagen mini-prep kit. From the cysteine through the phenylalanine, the CDR3 covers 15 amino acids. The DNA shown is the 45-base CDR3, in frame from base 1. CDR1 and CDR2 are drawn from the germline V gene: SGHRS, YFSETQ. Compared with germline, V lacks 4 bases and J lacks 3 bases; bases without a gene match: 6. Using bias-controlled multiplex PCR with the immunoSEQ v3 hsTCRB kit, the TCR beta CDR3 regions were amplified from genomic DNA. An Illumina NextSeq 500 was used to sequence the TCR libraries, reaching around 1.8 million read pairs at survey level or about 4.5-6.5 million at deep level. The original methods were these. V, D and J genes were assigned, non-productive sequences were removed, and clonality was reported by immunoSEQ Analyzer software. Repertoires were compared using productive Simpson clonality and Morisita overlap index of productive TRB rearrangements between infused TIL and blood. Absolute clonotype counts in blood were estimated by multiplying the lymphocyte count by the CD3+ fraction and by the productive frequency of the clone. In TCRdb, the immuneACCESS table is reduced to in-frame sequences with V and J assigned. These tables do not hold every clone; where another copy was compared, an unresolved V gene accounts for under half, and the others remain unexplained. That table furnishes V, J and clone size, whereas the DNA furnished D and trimming. The sample table shows some 37,000 clones, and around four fifths are seen once. The ten largest account for over 5.5% of the sample.

In the case of this clone: There is no known antigen for this receptor. No much larger clone is present one base from it, and per-base qualities are unavailable.

In this chain, TRBV5-1 is recombined with TRBJ1-4; the junction holds 7 bases that match TRBD1. This clonotype was sampled from a person aged 25 to 79 with non-small cell lung cancer. Here the sequenced sample was blood, taken at baseline. Here is the DNA: TGCGCCAGCAGCCCGTCCGGGACAGCTAATGAAAAACTGTTTTTT. Its coded protein is CASSPSGTANEKLFF.